A selection of T cell receptor beta chains follows, all from one sample in a study of CD8 T cells in ankylosing spondylitis. Using its own MiXCR run on the 5' RACE reads, TCRdb lists one record per CDR3 protein. The sample yields about 360,000 distinct CDR3 sequences, approximately 22% seen once. Material for sequencing was blood, either unsorted or a sorted T cell fraction (not recorded which). The source is a male donor with ankylosing spondylitis or in good health (not recorded which). Both conserved end residues are part of each CDR3. D genes are given only for firm matches. A row's size may be missing; if present it is once, few, many or a size class.

CDR3: CAWSMGAGVQETQYF; DNA: TGTGCCTGGTCTATGGGGGCGGGGGTCCAAGAGACCCAGTACTTC; V: TRBV30; D: -; size: few; length: 15; J: TRBJ2-5
CDR3: CASSYDSTYEQYF; DNA: TGTGCCAGCAGTTACGACAGCACCTACGAGCAGTACTTC; V: TRBV6-2/TRBV6-3; D: -; size: many; length: 13; J: TRBJ2-7
CDR3: CASSPRTSGGFIVNEQFF; DNA: TGTGCCAGCAGTCCCAGGACTAGCGGGGGTTTCATCGTAAATGAGCAGTTCTTC; V: TRBV12-3/TRBV12-4; D: TRBD2; size: few; length: 18; J: TRBJ2-1
CDR3: CASSVAPGDPTGELFF; DNA: TGTGCCAGCAGCGTAGCCCCGGGGGACCCGACCGGGGAGCTGTTTTTT; V: TRBV9; D: -; size: -; length: 16; J: TRBJ2-2
CDR3: CATQGSGEYTDTQYF; DNA: TGTGCCACCCAGGGGAGCGGGGAATACACAGATACGCAGTATTTT; V: TRBV25-1; D: -; size: few; length: 15; J: TRBJ2-3
CDR3: CASSLSVTNEQFF; DNA: TGTGCCAGCAGTTTATCGGTGACTAATGAGCAGTTCTTC; V: TRBV27; D: -; size: few; length: 13; J: TRBJ2-1
CDR3: CASSLSTSGNTIYF; DNA: TGTGCCAGCAGTTTGTCCACCTCTGGAAACACCATATATTTT; V: TRBV12-3/TRBV12-4; D: -; size: few; length: 14; J: TRBJ1-3
CDR3: CSVVIAGLIETQYF; DNA: TGCAGCGTTGTAATAGCGGGCCTTATTGAAACCCAGTACTTC; V: TRBV29-1; D: TRBD2; size: -; length: 14; J: TRBJ2-5
CDR3: CASSLAGFGTGELFF; DNA: TGTGCCAGCAGCTTAGCGGGGTTCGGTACCGGGGAGCTGTTTTTT; V: TRBV13; D: -; size: few; length: 15; J: TRBJ2-2
CDR3: CASSTRDTAYEQYF; DNA: TGTGCCAGCAGCACGCGGGACACAGCCTACGAGCAGTACTTC; V: TRBV9; D: -; size: -; length: 14; J: TRBJ2-7
CDR3: CATSDLPSGGPYTGELFF; DNA: TGTGCCACCAGTGATTTGCCTAGCGGGGGGCCATACACCGGGGAGCTGTTTTTT; V: TRBV24-1; D: TRBD2; size: -; length: 18; J: TRBJ2-2
CDR3: CSVEGRGEQYF; DNA: TGCAGCGTTGAAGGGCGCGGCGAGCAGTACTTC; V: TRBV29-1; D: -; size: -; length: 11; J: TRBJ2-7
CDR3: CASSHPGTGTHNEQFF; DNA: TGTGCCAGCAGCCATCCCGGGACAGGGACCCACAATGAGCAGTTCTTC; V: TRBV7-9; D: TRBD1; size: few; length: 16; J: TRBJ2-1
CDR3: CASSLETPENIQYF; DNA: TGTGCCAGCAGTTTGGAGACACCGGAAAACATTCAGTACTTC; V: TRBV28; D: -; size: -; length: 14; J: TRBJ2-4
CDR3: CSAERLTYNEQFF; DNA: TGCAGTGCTGAGCGGCTTACCTACAATGAGCAGTTCTTC; V: TRBV20-1; D: -; size: -; length: 13; J: TRBJ2-1
CDR3: CASSLEGLYQPQHF; DNA: TGTGCCAGCAGTTTAGAAGGCCTCTATCAGCCCCAGCATTTT; V: TRBV12-3/TRBV12-4; D: -; size: -; length: 14; J: TRBJ1-5
CDR3: CASSVGMDYEPDTQYF; DNA: TGTGCCAGCAGCGTTGGGATGGACTACGAACCCGATACGCAGTATTTT; V: TRBV9; D: -; size: -; length: 16; J: TRBJ2-3
CDR3: CSVEGRSLRTDTQYF; DNA: TGCAGCGTTGAAGGTCGTTCACTTCGCACAGATACGCAGTATTTT; V: TRBV29-1; D: -; size: -; length: 15; J: TRBJ2-3
CDR3: CASSFSPGTSTYYEQYF; DNA: TGTGCCAGCAGTTTCTCGCCCGGGACTAGCACCTACTACGAGCAGTACTTC; V: TRBV27; D: TRBD2; size: -; length: 17; J: TRBJ2-7
CDR3: CSARLSGGQETQYF; DNA: TGCAGTGCGAGGCTTAGCGGGGGCCAAGAGACCCAGTACTTC; V: TRBV20-1; D: TRBD2; size: -; length: 14; J: TRBJ2-5
CDR3: CASSPSLTDTQYF; DNA: TGTGCCAGCAGCCCCAGCCTCACAGATACGCAGTATTTT; V: TRBV9; D: -; size: -; length: 13; J: TRBJ2-3
CDR3: CASSLRSGTGTQYF; DNA: TGTGCCAGCAGCCTTCGAAGCGGCACTGGGACCCAGTACTTC; V: TRBV12-3/TRBV12-4; D: -; size: -; length: 14; J: TRBJ2-5